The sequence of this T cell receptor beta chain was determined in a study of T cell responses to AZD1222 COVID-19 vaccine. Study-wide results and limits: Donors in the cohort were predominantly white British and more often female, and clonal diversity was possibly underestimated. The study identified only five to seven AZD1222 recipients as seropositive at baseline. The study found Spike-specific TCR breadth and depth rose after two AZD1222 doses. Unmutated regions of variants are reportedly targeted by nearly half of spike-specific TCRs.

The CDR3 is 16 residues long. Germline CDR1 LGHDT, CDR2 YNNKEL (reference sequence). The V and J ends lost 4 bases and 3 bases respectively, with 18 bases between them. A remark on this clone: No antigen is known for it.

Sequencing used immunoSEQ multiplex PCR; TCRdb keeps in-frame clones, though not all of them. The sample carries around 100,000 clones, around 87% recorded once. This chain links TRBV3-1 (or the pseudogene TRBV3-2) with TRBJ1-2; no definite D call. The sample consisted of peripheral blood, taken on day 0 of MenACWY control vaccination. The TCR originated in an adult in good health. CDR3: CASSPSVARTDYGYTF. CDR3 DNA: TGTGCCAGCAGCCCCTCGGTAGCCCGAACCGACTATGGCTACACCTTC.